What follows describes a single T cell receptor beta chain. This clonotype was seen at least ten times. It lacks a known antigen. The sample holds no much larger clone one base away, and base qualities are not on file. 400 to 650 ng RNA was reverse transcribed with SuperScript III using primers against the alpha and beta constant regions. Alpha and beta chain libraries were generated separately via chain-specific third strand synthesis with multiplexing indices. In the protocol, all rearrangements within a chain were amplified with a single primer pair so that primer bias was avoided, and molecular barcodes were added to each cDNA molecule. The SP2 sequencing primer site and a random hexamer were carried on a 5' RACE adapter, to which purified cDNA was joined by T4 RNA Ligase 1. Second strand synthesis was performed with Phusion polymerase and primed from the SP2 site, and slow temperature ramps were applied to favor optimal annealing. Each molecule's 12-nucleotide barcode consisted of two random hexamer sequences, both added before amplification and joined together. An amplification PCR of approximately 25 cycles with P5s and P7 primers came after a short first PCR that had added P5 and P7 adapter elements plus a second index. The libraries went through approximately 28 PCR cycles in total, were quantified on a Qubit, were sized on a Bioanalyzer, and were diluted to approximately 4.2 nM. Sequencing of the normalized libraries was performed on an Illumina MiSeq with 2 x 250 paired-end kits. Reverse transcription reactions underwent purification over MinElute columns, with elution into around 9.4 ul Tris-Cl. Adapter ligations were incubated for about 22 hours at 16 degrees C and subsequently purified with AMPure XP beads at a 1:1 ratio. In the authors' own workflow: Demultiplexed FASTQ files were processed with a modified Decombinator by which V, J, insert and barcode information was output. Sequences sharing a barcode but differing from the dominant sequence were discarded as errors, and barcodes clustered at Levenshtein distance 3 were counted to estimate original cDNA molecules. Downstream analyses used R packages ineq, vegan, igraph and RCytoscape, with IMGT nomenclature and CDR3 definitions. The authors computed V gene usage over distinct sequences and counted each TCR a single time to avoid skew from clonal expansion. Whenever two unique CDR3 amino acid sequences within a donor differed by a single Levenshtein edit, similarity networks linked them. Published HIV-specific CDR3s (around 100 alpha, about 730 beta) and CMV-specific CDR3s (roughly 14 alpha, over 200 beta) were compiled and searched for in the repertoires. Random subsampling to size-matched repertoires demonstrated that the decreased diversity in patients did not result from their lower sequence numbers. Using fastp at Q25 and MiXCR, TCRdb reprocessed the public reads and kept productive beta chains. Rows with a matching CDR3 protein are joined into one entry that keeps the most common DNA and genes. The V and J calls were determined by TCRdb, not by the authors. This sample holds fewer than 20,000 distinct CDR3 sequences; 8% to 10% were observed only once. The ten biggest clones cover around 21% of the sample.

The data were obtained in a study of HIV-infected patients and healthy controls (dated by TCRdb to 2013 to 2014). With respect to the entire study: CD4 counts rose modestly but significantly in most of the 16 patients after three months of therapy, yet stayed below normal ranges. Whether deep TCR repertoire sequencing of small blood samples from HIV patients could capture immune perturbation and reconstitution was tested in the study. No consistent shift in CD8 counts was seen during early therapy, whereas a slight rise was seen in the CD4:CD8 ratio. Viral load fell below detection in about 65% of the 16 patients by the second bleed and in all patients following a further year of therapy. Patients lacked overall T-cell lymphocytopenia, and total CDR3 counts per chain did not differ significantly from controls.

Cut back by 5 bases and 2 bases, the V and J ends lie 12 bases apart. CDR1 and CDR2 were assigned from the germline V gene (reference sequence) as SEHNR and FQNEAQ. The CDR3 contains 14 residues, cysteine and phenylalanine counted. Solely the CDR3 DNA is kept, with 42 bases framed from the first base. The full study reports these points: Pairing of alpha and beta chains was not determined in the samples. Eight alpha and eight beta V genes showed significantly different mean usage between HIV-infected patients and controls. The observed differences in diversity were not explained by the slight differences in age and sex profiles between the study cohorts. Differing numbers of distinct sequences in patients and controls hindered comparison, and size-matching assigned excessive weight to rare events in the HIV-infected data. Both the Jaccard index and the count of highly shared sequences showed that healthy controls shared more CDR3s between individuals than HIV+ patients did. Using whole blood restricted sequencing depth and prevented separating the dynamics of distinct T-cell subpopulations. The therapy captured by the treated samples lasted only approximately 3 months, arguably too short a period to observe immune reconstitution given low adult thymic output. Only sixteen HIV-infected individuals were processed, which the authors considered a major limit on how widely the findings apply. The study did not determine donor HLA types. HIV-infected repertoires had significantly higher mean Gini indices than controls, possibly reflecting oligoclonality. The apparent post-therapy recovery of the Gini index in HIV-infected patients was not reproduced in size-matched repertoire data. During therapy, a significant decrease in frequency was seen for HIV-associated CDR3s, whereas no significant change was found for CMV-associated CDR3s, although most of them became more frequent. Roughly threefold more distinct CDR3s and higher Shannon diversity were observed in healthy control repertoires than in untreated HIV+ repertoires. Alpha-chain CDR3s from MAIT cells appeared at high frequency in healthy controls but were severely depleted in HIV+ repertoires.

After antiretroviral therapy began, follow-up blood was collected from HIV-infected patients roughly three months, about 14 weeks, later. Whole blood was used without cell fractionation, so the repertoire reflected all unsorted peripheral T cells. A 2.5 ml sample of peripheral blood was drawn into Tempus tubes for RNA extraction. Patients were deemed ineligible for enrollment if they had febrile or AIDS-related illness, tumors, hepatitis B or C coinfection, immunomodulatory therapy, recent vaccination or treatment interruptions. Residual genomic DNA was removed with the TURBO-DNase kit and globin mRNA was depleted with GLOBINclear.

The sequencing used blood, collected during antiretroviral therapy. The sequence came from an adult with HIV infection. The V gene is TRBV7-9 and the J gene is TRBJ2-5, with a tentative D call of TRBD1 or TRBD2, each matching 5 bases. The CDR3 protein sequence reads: CASSAPGAQETQYF. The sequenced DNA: TGTGCCAGCAGCGCCCCCGGGGCTCAAGAGACCCAGTACTTC.